This is a list of T cell receptor beta chains from one sample in a study of control samples from healthy donors and cancer patients. Generated by immunoSEQ multiplex PCR, the TCRdb table keeps only in-frame clones and is missing some. Seen here are approximately 170,000 clones, 80% to 95% observed once, and the top ten hold about 4%. Material: blood. The receptors were gathered from a woman aged 55-70 years in good health. Both conserved end residues are part of each CDR3. A D gene is named only where the DNA matches it firmly. Where a row states a size, it is once, few, many or the class of an expanded clone; other rows omit it.

D,V,J,size,DNA,CDR3
.,TRBV15,TRBJ2-2,.,TGTGCCACCAGCAGAGACCCGACAGGTCATCGGACCGGGGAGCTGTTTTTT,CATSRDPTGHRTGELFF
TRBD1,TRBV19,TRBJ1-2,.,TGTGCCAGTAGGGGGACAGGGAGGAGCGAAGGCTACACCTTC,CASRGTGRSEGYTF
.,TRBV6-6,TRBJ1-2,.,TGTGCCAGCAGTCCGTCTCGATATGGCTACACCTTC,CASSPSRYGYTF
TRBD2,TRBV7-2,TRBJ2-1,.,TGTGCCAGCAGCTTAGATCTAGCGGGGTACAATGAGCAGTTCTTC,CASSLDLAGYNEQFF
.,TRBV5-1,TRBJ1-1,.,TGCGCCAGCAGCTTTGAAGGGAGAGCTTTCTTT,CASSFEGRAFF
TRBD1,TRBV7-9,TRBJ2-2,.,TGTGCCAGCAGCTTAGACGGGACAGGGTATAACACCGGGGAGCTGTTTTTT,CASSLDGTGYNTGELFF
TRBD2,TRBV2,TRBJ2-3,.,TGTGCCAGCAGGCGGGGGGGAAACACAGATACGCAGTATTTT,CASRRGGNTDTQYF
.,TRBV5-1,TRBJ1-5,.,TGCGCCAGCAGCTCAGGGACCCCCAATCAGCCCCAGCATTTT,CASSSGTPNQPQHF
TRBD1,TRBV7-2,TRBJ1-5,.,TGTGCCAGCAGCTTAGAGGGACAGGGAGGTCAGCCCCAGCATTTT,CASSLEGQGGQPQHF
.,TRBV4-3,TRBJ1-5,.,TGCGCCAGCAGCCAAGATGAGGGAGGCAATCAGCCCCAGCATTTT,CASSQDEGGNQPQHF
.,TRBV7-9,TRBJ1-4,.,TGTGCCAGCAGCTTAGGCAGGGCGGGCGCTAATGAAAAACTGTTTTTT,CASSLGRAGANEKLFF
.,TRBV18,TRBJ1-2,once,TGTGCCAGCTCACCACTGACGGATAACTATGGCTACACCTTC,CASSPLTDNYGYTF
.,TRBV2,TRBJ1-2,.,TGTGCCAGCAGTGTTGGGGTGGTCGGCGATGGCTACACCTTC,CASSVGVVGDGYTF
.,TRBV7-2,TRBJ1-5,.,TGTGCCAGCAGCCCGGGACTGGGCAATCAGCCCCAGCATTTT,CASSPGLGNQPQHF
TRBD1,TRBV18,TRBJ1-1,.,TGTGCCAGCTCACGCGGGACAGAGAACACTGAAGCTTTCTTT,CASSRGTENTEAFF
TRBD1,TRBV30,TRBJ2-7,.,TGTGCCTGGAGTACCGGGACAGGGTCCTACGAGCAGTACTTC,CAWSTGTGSYEQYF
.,TRBV7-2,TRBJ1-6,few,TGTGCCAGCAGCTTAGAAGGACCCCCCTCACCCCTCCACTTT,CASSLEGPPSPLHF
.,TRBV19,TRBJ1-5,.,TGTGCCAGTAGTATGCCGGCCGGTAGCAATCAGCCCCAGCATTTT,CASSMPAGSNQPQHF
TRBD1,TRBV5-1,TRBJ1-6,.,TGCGCCAGCAGCTTTGAGGGGGCGCGCGGTAATTCACCCCTCCACTTT,CASSFEGARGNSPLHF
.,TRBV5-4,TRBJ2-5,.,TGTGCCAGCAGCTCCAGATTACAGGGTGCGGGGGTACAAGAGACCCAGTACTTC,CASSSRLQGAGVQETQYF
.,TRBV7-9,TRBJ2-2,.,TGTGCCAGCAGCTTAGTGCGGGCCCTGAACACCGGGGAGCTGTTTTTT,CASSLVRALNTGELFF
.,TRBV21-1,TRBJ2-6,.,TGTGCCAGCACCCGACAGGCTGGGGCCAACGTCCTGACTTTC,CASTRQAGANVLTF
.,TRBV7-8,TRBJ2-1,.,TGTGCCAGCAGCTCCGGTGTACCGGGAACCTACAATGAGCAGTTCTTC,CASSSGVPGTYNEQFF
TRBD1,TRBV25-1,TRBJ1-2,once,TGTGCCAGCAGTGAAGGGACAGCGGCACTTGGCTACACCTTC,CASSEGTAALGYTF
.,TRBV4-3,TRBJ1-1,.,TGCGCCAGCAGCCAAGACAGGGCTATGAACACTGAAGCTTTCTTT,CASSQDRAMNTEAFF
.,TRBV3-1/TRBV3-2,TRBJ2-5,.,TGTGCCAGCAGCCCTGGTCCGGGGGTGAATCAAGAGACCCAGTACTTC,CASSPGPGVNQETQYF
.,TRBV7-6,TRBJ1-3,.,TGTGCCAGCAGCTCGACCAACAGGGCTGGAAACACCATATATTTT,CASSSTNRAGNTIYF
.,TRBV2,TRBJ1-4,.,TGTGCCAGCAGTGTGGCGAGGGAGTTTGAAAAACTGTTTTTT,CASSVAREFEKLFF
.,TRBV9,TRBJ1-2,.,TGTGCCAGCAGCGTAGAAGAGGGCCATGGCTACACCTTC,CASSVEEGHGYTF
.,TRBV25-1,TRBJ1-2,.,TGTGCCAGCAGTGAACTGGGGTTAAGCGATGGCTACACCTTC,CASSELGLSDGYTF
TRBD1,TRBV27,TRBJ2-3,once,TGTGCCAGCAGTCTCTGGGACAGCTTCACAGATACGCAGTATTTT,CASSLWDSFTDTQYF
.,TRBV12-3/TRBV12-4,TRBJ1-2,once,TGTGCCAGCAGTTTGGTGAGGGGGGATGGCTACACCTTC,CASSLVRGDGYTF
TRBD1,TRBV3-1/TRBV3-2,TRBJ1-6,once,TGTGCCAGCAGCAGCCGGGACAGGGATTCACCCCTCCACTTT,CASSSRDRDSPLHF
.,TRBV7-3,TRBJ1-1,.,TGTGCCAGCAGCTTACTTGGACGGGGGAACACTGAAGCTTTCTTT,CASSLLGRGNTEAFF
.,TRBV27,TRBJ1-5,.,TGTGCCAGCTCCCAAGGGGTGTATGACAATCAGCCCCAGCATTTT,CASSQGVYDNQPQHF
.,TRBV14,TRBJ1-4,.,TGTGCCAGCAGCCAAGCATATCGCAGTCATTCGGTTCAAAAACTGTTTTTT,CASSQAYRSHSVQKLFF
.,TRBV4-3,TRBJ1-2,.,TGCGCCAGCAGCCAGGGGACCAGCGGCTATGGCTACACCTTC,CASSQGTSGYGYTF
.,TRBV10-3,TRBJ1-3,.,TGTGCCATCAGTTCAGGGAATGGAAACACCATATATTTT,CAISSGNGNTIYF
TRBD1,TRBV5-1,TRBJ1-1,.,TGCGCCAGCAGACCGACAGGGGTATGGGGCACTGAAGCTTTCTTT,CASRPTGVWGTEAFF
TRBD1,TRBV7-2,TRBJ2-4,.,TGTGCCAGCAGCTATGACAGGGGACAAAACATTCAGTACTTC,CASSYDRGQNIQYF
TRBD2,TRBV7-2,TRBJ2-5,.,TGTGCCAGCAGCCCAATAGCGGGGGGGCGGGAGACCCAGTACTTC,CASSPIAGGRETQYF
.,TRBV9,TRBJ2-1,.,TGTGCCAGCAGCGTAGGGGAGACGATACGGGATGAGCAGTTCTTC,CASSVGETIRDEQFF
TRBD1,TRBV7-8,TRBJ1-1,.,TGTGCCAGCCGCCAAAGGGAGGGGGCGGCTGAAGCTTTCTTT,CASRQREGAAEAFF
TRBD2,TRBV7-3,TRBJ2-1,.,TGTGCCAGCACCTTTAGCGGGGGGAGCTCCTACAATGAGCAGTTCTTC,CASTFSGGSSYNEQFF
.,TRBV24-1,TRBJ1-2,.,TGTGCCACCAGTGATGCGGCGGGGAAAAGTGGCTACACCTTC,CATSDAAGKSGYTF
.,TRBV7-7,TRBJ1-5,.,TGTGCCAGCAGCTTAGGGTCGGACAGAGAAAATCAGCCCCAGCATTTT,CASSLGSDRENQPQHF
TRBD1,TRBV19,TRBJ2-3,.,TGTGCCAGTAGTTATCAGGGGGCAGATACGCAGTATTTT,CASSYQGADTQYF
.,TRBV3-1/TRBV3-2,TRBJ2-7,.,TGTGCCAGCAGCCAAGATGCGGAGGGCTACGAGCAGTACTTC,CASSQDAEGYEQYF
.,TRBV12-5,TRBJ1-1,.,TGTGCTAGTGGTTATGTCCAATGGGGTGAAGCTTTCTTT,CASGYVQWGEAFF
.,TRBV11-2,TRBJ2-1,.,TGTGCCAGCAGCCCGCTGAGGGCGGGGGCCCACAATGAGCAGTTCTTC,CASSPLRAGAHNEQFF
TRBD2,TRBV5-4,TRBJ2-5,.,TGTGCCAGCAGCGCGCGGACTAGCGGGGGGGTTGAGACCCAGTACTTC,CASSARTSGGVETQYF
.,TRBV3-1/TRBV3-2,TRBJ1-1,.,TGTGCCAGCAGCCGTCTAAGTGAAGCTTTCTTT,CASSRLSEAFF
.,TRBV29-1,TRBJ1-2,.,TGCAGCCCCGGACTCTTGGACTATGGCTACACCTTC,CSPGLLDYGYTF
.,TRBV5-6,TRBJ2-3,.,TGTGCCAGCAGCCTGGATACGGGGGAAATCACAGATACGCAGTATTTT,CASSLDTGEITDTQYF
.,TRBV5-1,TRBJ1-5,.,TGCGCCAGCAGCTTGGGGGGGGCTAGCAATCAGCCCCAGCATTTT,CASSLGGASNQPQHF
.,TRBV6-2/TRBV6-3,TRBJ2-3,.,TGTGCCAGCAGTTACGTGCAGGGGGGAGATACGCAGTATTTT,CASSYVQGGDTQYF
.,TRBV5-8,TRBJ1-1,.,TGTGCCAGCAGCTTGTATGGAGGAGCTTTCTTT,CASSLYGGAFF
.,TRBV2,TRBJ1-5,.,TGTGCCAGCAGATCAAGGGTGGGCAATCAGCCCCAGCATTTT,CASRSRVGNQPQHF
TRBD1,TRBV6-5,TRBJ1-5,.,TGTGCCAGCAACCTACAGGGGGTAATTCAGCCCCAGCATTTT,CASNLQGVIQPQHF
.,TRBV27,TRBJ2-4,.,TGTGCCAGCAGACCGCACGGACAGTCCAAAAACATTCAGTACTTC,CASRPHGQSKNIQYF